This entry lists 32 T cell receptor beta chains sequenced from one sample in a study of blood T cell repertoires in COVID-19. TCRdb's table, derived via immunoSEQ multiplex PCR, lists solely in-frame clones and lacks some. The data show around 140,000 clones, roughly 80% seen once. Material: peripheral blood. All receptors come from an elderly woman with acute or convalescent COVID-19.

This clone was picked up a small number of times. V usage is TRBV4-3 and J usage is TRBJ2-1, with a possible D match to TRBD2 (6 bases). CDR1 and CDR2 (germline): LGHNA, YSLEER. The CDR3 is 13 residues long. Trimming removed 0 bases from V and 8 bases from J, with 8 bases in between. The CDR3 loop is CASSQDKRDEQFF. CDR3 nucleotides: TGCGCCAGCAGCCAAGATAAGCGGGATGAGCAGTTCTTC.

This chain's CDR3 is CASSDRLAGIYEQYF. Here the CDR3 DNA reads TGTGCCAGTAGCGACCGACTAGCGGGGATCTACGAGCAGTACTTC. The chain is built from TRBV19 and TRBJ2-7; 11 bases map to TRBD2. J was trimmed by 3 bases and V by 6 bases; bases with no gene match: 7. This CDR3 contains 15 residues. CDR1 and CDR2 (germline): LNHDA, SQIVND (reference sequence).

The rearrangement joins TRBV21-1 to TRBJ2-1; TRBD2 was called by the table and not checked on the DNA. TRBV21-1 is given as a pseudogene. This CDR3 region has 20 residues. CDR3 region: CASSKVGLAGAATSYNEQFF. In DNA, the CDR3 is TGTGCCAGCAGCAAAGTTGGACTAGCGGGGGCTGCGACCTCCTACAATGAGCAGTTCTTC.

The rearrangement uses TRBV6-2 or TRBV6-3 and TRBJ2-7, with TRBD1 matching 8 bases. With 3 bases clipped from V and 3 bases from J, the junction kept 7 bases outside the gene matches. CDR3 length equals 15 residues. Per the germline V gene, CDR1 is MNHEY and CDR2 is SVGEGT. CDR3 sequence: CASSYGGTGLYEQYF. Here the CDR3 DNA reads TGTGCCAGCAGTTATGGGGGGACAGGCCTCTACGAGCAGTACTTC.

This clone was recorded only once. The CDR3 DNA is TGTGCCAGCAGTTTATTTAGGAACACCGGGGAGCTGTTTTTT. Encoded protein: CASSLFRNTGELFF. The rearrangement joins TRBV27 to TRBJ2-2; D call uncertain. Germline V gene sequence: CDR1 MNHEY, CDR2 SMNVEV (reference sequence). V lost 1 base to trimming and J lost 1 base, with 4 bases between them. This CDR3 is built from 14 residues.

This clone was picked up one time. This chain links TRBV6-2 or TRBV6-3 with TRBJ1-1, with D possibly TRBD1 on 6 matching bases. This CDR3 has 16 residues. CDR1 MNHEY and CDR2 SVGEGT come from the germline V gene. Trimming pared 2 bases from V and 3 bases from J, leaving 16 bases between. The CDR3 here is CASSYDRWVRDTEAFF. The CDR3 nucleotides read TGTGCCAGCAGTTACGACAGGTGGGTTAGGGACACTGAAGCTTTCTTT.

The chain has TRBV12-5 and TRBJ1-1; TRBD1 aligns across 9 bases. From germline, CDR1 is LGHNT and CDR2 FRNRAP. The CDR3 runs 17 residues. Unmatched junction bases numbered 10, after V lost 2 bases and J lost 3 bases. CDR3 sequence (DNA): TGTGCTAGTGGTTTGATGGACAGGGGAGGACTCTACACTGAAGCTTTCTTT. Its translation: CASGLMDRGGLYTEAFF.

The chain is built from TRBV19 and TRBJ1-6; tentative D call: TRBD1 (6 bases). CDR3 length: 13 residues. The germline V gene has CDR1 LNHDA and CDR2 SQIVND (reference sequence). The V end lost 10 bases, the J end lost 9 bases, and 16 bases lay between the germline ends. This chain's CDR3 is CATAQGFSSPLHF. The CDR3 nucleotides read TGTGCCACCGCACAGGGTTTCAGTTCACCCCTCCACTTT.

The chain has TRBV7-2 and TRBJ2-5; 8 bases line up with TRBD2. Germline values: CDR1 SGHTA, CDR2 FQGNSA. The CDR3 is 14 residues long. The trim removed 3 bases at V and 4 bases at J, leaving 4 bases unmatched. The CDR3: CASSFGGGLETQYF. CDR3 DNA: TGTGCCAGCAGCTTCGGGGGGGGGCTAGAGACCCAGTACTTC.

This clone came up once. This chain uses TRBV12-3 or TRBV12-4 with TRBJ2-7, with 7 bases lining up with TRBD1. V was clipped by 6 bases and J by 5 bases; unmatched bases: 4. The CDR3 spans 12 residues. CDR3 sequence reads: CASSRTGDEQYF. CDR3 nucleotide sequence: TGTGCCAGCAGCCGTACAGGGGACGAGCAGTACTTC.

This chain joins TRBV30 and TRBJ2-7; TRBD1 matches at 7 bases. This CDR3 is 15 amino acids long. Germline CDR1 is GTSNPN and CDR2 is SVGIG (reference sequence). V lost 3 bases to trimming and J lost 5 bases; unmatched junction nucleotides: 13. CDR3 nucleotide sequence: TGTGCCTGGAGCAAGCAAGGGGGCATAGTCGACGAGCAGTACTTC. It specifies CAWSKQGGIVDEQYF.

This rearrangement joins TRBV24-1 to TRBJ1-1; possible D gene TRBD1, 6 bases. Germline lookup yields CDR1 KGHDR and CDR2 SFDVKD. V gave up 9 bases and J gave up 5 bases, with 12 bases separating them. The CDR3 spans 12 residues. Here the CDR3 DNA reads TGTGCCACCGGGGGGGGCCAAACTGAAGCTTTCTTT. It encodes CATGGGQTEAFF.

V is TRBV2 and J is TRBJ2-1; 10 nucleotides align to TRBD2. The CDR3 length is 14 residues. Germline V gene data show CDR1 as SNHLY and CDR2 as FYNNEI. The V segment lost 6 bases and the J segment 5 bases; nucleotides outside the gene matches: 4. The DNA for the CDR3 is TGTGCCAGCAGAGGGACTAGCGCCGACAATGAGCAGTTCTTC. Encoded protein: CASRGTSADNEQFF. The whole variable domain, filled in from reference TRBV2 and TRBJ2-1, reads EPEVTQTPSHQVTQMGQEVILRCVPISNHLYFYWYRQILGQKVEFLVSFYNNEISEKSEIFDDQFSVERPDGSNFTLKIRSTKLEDSAMYFCASRGTSADNEQFFGPGTRLTVL.

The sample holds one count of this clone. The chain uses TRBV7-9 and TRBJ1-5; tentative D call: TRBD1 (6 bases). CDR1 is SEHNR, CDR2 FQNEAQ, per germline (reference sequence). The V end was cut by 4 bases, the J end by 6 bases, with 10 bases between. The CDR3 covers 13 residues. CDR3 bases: TGTGCCAGCAGCTCAGGGGTAGGTCAGCCCCAGCATTTT. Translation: CASSSGVGQPQHF.

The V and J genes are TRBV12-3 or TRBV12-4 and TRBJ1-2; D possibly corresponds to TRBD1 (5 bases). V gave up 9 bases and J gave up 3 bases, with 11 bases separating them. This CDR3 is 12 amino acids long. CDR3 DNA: TGTGCCAGTACATGGGGCGACTATGGCTACACCTTC. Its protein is CASTWGDYGYTF.

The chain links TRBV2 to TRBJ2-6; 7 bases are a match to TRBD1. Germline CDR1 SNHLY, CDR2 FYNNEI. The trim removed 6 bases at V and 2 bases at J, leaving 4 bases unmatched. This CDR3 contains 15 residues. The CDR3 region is CASSATGTGANVLTF. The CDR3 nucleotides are TGTGCCAGCAGCGCGACAGGGACTGGGGCCAACGTCCTGACTTTC. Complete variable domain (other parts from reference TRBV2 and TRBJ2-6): EPEVTQTPSHQVTQMGQEVILRCVPISNHLYFYWYRQILGQKVEFLVSFYNNEISEKSEIFDDQFSVERPDGSNFTLKIRSTKLEDSAMYFCASSATGTGANVLTFGAGSRLTVL.

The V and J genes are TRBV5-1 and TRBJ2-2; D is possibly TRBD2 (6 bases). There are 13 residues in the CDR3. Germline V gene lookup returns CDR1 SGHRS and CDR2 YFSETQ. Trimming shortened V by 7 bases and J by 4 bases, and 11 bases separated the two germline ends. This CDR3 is CASSGASTGELFF. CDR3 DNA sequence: TGCGCCAGCTCGGGAGCCTCCACCGGGGAGCTGTTTTTT. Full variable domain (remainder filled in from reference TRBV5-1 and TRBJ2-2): KAGVTQTPRYLIKTRGQQVTLSCSPISGHRSVSWYQQTPGQGLQFLFEYFSETQRNKGNFPGRFSGRQFSNSRSEMNVSTLELGDSALYLCASSGASTGELFFGEGSRLTVL.

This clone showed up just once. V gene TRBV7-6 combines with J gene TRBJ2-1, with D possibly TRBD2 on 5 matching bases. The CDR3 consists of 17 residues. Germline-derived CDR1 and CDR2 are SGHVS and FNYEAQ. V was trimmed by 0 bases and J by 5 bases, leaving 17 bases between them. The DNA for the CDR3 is TGTGCCAGCAGCTTAGCCCTCGGGGTAGCGTACAACAATGAGCAGTTCTTC. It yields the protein CASSLALGVAYNNEQFF.

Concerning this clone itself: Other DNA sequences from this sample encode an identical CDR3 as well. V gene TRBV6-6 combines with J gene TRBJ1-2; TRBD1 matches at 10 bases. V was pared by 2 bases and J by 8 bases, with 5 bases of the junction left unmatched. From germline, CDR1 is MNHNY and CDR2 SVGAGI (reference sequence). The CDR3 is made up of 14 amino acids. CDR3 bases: TGTGCCAGCAGTTACGCCGGGACAGGGGACGGCTACACCTTC. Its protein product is CASSYAGTGDGYTF.

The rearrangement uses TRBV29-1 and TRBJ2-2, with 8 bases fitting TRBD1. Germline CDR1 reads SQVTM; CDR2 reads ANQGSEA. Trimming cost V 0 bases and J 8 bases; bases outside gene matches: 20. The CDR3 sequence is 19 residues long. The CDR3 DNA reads TGCAGCGTTGAAGACCGTTTCCCCCCCGGGACAGGTGGGGTGGGGGAGCTGTTTTTT. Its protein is CSVEDRFPPGTGGVGELFF.

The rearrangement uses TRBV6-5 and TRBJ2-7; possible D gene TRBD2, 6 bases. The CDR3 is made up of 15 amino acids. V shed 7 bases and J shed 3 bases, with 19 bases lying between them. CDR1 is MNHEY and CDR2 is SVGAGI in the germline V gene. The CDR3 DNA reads TGTGCCAGCAAACCTAGCGAAGGGTTCATCTACGAGCAGTACTTC. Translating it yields CASKPSEGFIYEQYF.

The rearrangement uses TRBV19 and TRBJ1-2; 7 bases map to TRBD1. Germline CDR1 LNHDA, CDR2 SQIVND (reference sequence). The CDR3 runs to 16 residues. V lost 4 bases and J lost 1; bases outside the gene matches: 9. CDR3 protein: CASSSQDRRRNYGYTF. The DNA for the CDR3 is TGTGCCAGTAGTAGCCAGGACAGGAGACGTAACTATGGCTACACCTTC.

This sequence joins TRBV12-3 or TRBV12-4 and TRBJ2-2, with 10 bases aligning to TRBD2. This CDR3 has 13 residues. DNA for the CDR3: TGTGCGAGCGGGAGGGCGGCCACCGGGGAGCTGTTTTTT. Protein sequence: CASGRAATGELFF.

CDR3 sequence: CASSLVVGVSYNEQFF. In nucleotides, the CDR3 is TGTGCCAGCAGCTTAGTGGTCGGGGTTTCCTACAATGAGCAGTTCTTC. The rearrangement joins TRBV7-2 to TRBJ2-1, with a tentative D call TRBD2 (5 bases). CDR1 and CDR2 from the germline V gene are SGHTA and FQGNSA. V lost 1 base and J lost 1, with 11 bases in between. The CDR3 contains 16 residues.

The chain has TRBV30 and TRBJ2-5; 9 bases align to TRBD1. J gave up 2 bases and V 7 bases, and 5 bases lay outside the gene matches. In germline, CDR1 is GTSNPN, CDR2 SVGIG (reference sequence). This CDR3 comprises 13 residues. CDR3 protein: CAYRQGGQETQYF. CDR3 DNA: TGTGCCTACCGACAGGGGGGGCAAGAGACCCAGTACTTC.

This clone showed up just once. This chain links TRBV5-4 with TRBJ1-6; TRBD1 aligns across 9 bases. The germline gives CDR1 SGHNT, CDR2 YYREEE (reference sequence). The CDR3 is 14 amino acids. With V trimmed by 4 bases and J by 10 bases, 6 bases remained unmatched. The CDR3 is CASSRQGEGSPLHF. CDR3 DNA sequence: TGTGCCAGCAGCCGACAGGGGGAAGGGTCACCCCTCCACTTT.

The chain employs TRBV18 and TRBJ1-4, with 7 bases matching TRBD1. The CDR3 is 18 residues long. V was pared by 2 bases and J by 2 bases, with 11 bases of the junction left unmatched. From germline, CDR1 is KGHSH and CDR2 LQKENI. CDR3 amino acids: CASSPWGAQGRTNEKLFF. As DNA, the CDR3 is TGTGCCAGCTCACCATGGGGGGCACAGGGGCGGACTAATGAAAAACTGTTTTTT.

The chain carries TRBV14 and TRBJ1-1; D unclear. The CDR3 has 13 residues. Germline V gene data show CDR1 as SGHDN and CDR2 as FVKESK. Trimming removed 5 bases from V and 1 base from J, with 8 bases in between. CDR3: CASSIGGNTEAFF. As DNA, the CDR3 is TGTGCCAGCAGCATCGGCGGGAACACTGAAGCTTTCTTT.

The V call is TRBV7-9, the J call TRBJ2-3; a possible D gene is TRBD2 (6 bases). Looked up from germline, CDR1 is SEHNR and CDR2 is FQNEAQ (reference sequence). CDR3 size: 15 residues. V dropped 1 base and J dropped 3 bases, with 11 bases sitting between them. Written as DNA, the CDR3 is TGTGCCAGCAGCTTAGTGGCTAGCGATACAGATACGCAGTATTTT. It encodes CASSLVASDTDTQYF.

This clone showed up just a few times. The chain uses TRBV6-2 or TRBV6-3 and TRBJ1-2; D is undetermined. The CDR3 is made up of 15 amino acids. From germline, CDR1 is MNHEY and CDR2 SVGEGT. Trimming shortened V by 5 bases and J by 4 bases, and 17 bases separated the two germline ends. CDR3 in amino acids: CASSARGGSGYGYTF. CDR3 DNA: TGTGCCAGCAGTGCCCGGGGTGGGTCAGGCTATGGCTACACCTTC.

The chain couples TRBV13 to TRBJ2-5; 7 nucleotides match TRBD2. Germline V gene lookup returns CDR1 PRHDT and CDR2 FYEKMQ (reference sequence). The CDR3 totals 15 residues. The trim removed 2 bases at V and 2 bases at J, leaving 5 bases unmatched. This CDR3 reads CASSLTERGQETQYF. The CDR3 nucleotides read TGTGCCAGCAGCTTAACAGAGCGGGGTCAAGAGACCCAGTACTTC.

DNA of the CDR3: TGTGCCAGCAGCTCATCACCGGGACAAGGCTCTGGAAACACCATATATTTT. It is translated as CASSSSPGQGSGNTIYF. V gene TRBV7-6 combines with J gene TRBJ1-3; tentatively, D is TRBD1 (6 bases). Germline CDR1 and CDR2: SGHVS and FNYEAQ. Trimming cost V 4 bases and J 0 bases, with 16 bases left between them. The CDR3 sequence is 17 residues long.